The rows below give T cell receptor beta chains drawn from one sample of a study of Ad26.COV2.S vaccination and SARS-CoV-2 variants. The repertoire was sequenced with immunoSEQ multiplex PCR; TCRdb's copy has only in-frame clones and lacks some. Among around 86,000 clones listed, 82% were seen once. Here the sequenced sample was peripheral blood, taken after recovery from COVID-19. These receptors came from a human donor who had recovered from COVID-19. The CDR3 runs from the conserved cysteine through the conserved F or W. The D gene is left open where the match is weak. The size field is filled for only some rows; it gives once, few, many or a size class.

clone_size: .; v_call: TRBV11-2; d_call: .; j_call: TRBJ1-2; cdr3_nt: TGTGCCAGCAGCCGAGACATTAGTCGTGGCTACACCTTC; cdr3_aa: CASSRDISRGYTF
clone_size: few; v_call: TRBV4-1; d_call: TRBD2; j_call: TRBJ2-1; cdr3_nt: TGCGCCAGCAGCCGTGCTTCGCTAGCGGGTGGGGATGAGCAGTTCTTC; cdr3_aa: CASSRASLAGGDEQFF
clone_size: .; v_call: TRBV3-1/TRBV3-2; d_call: TRBD1; j_call: TRBJ1-2; cdr3_nt: TGTGCCAGCAGCCCTTCGGGACAGGGCAACTATGGCTACACCTTC; cdr3_aa: CASSPSGQGNYGYTF
clone_size: .; v_call: TRBV10-2; d_call: TRBD1; j_call: TRBJ1-3; cdr3_nt: TGCGCCAGCAGTGAGTCGCCGGGACAGGGGGATGGAAACACCATATATTTT; cdr3_aa: CASSESPGQGDGNTIYF
clone_size: .; v_call: TRBV19; d_call: .; j_call: TRBJ1-2; cdr3_nt: TGTGCCAGTAGTATAGATCAACAGGCAGCTTATGGCTACACCTTC; cdr3_aa: CASSIDQQAAYGYTF
clone_size: .; v_call: TRBV7-2; d_call: .; j_call: TRBJ1-1; cdr3_nt: TGTGCCAGCAGCTTACAGGGGAGGCGGTTGAACACTGAAGCTTTCTTT; cdr3_aa: CASSLQGRRLNTEAFF
clone_size: .; v_call: TRBV6-2/TRBV6-3; d_call: .; j_call: TRBJ2-7; cdr3_nt: TGTGCCAGCAGTTCCCAGGGTAGGAGCTCCTACGAGCAGTACTTC; cdr3_aa: CASSSQGRSSYEQYF
clone_size: .; v_call: TRBV5-5; d_call: .; j_call: TRBJ1-1; cdr3_nt: TGTGCCAGCAGCTTGACAGGGACTGAAGCTTTCTTT; cdr3_aa: CASSLTGTEAFF
clone_size: .; v_call: TRBV5-1; d_call: .; j_call: TRBJ2-5; cdr3_nt: TGCGCCAGCAGCTTGGATCGAGAGACCCAGTACTTC; cdr3_aa: CASSLDRETQYF
clone_size: .; v_call: TRBV27; d_call: .; j_call: TRBJ2-6; cdr3_nt: TGTGCCAGCAGGGAAACAGGGTTAGGTCTCTCTGGGGCCAACGTCCTGACTTTC; cdr3_aa: CASRETGLGLSGANVLTF
clone_size: .; v_call: TRBV2; d_call: .; j_call: TRBJ2-5; cdr3_nt: TGTGCCACCATGGGCGAGACCCAGTACTTC; cdr3_aa: CATMGETQYF
clone_size: .; v_call: TRBV6-5; d_call: .; j_call: TRBJ2-1; cdr3_nt: TGTGCCAGCAGTTACTCCATGGGGAACGCCTACAATGAGCAGTTCTTC; cdr3_aa: CASSYSMGNAYNEQFF
clone_size: few; v_call: TRBV7-2; d_call: .; j_call: TRBJ1-6; cdr3_nt: TGTGCCAGCAGCTTACAGGGGTACCCACCCCTCCACTTT; cdr3_aa: CASSLQGYPPLHF
clone_size: .; v_call: TRBV9; d_call: TRBD1; j_call: TRBJ2-7; cdr3_nt: TGTGCCAGCAGCCTCGGACAGGGAAGCTACGAGCAGTACTTC; cdr3_aa: CASSLGQGSYEQYF
clone_size: .; v_call: TRBV5-1; d_call: TRBD2; j_call: TRBJ2-1; cdr3_nt: TGCGCCAGCAGCTTGGTACTAGCGGGGCTCAATGAGCAGTTCTTC; cdr3_aa: CASSLVLAGLNEQFF